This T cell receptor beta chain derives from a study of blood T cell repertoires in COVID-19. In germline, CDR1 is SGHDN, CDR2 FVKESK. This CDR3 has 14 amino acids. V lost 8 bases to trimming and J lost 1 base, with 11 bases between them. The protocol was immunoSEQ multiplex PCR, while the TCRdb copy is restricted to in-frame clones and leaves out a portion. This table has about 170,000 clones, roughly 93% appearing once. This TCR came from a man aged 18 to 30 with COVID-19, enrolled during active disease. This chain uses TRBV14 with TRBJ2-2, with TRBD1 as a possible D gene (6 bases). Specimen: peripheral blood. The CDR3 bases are TGTGCCAGCGCCGGGACAAGGAACACCGGGGAGCTGTTTTTT. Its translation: CASAGTRNTGELFF.